Listed here is a single TCR beta chain. Its antigen is currently not known. Within one base of it there is no much larger clone, and no base qualities were kept. Receptor libraries were prepared by RT-PCR. Instrument on record: Illumina HiSeq 2500. The raw public data were reprocessed by TCRdb itself: fastp quality trimming at Q25, MiXCR clonotype calling, in-frame beta chains only. Records with the same CDR3 protein are collapsed into one entry carrying the most frequent genes and DNA. The sample contains 860,000 or so distinct CDR3 sequences, 21% of them found a single time. The top ten constitute roughly a tenth of the sample. This entry is derived from a study of response to subunit inactivated influenza vaccine (dated by TCRdb to the late 2010s). General notes on the study: Deep quantitative T cell receptor repertoire profiling was used in the study to track responses to a trivalent subunit inactivated influenza vaccine.

CDR1 and CDR2, looked up from the germline V gene, are SGHRS and YFSETQ. Its CDR3 holds 14 amino acids, cysteine through phenylalanine. Kept here is only the CDR3 DNA, which spans 42 bases and is read in frame from base 1. V is pared back by 7 bases and J by 0 bases, with 10 bases lying between the germline termini. Study-level results and caveats: The authors proposed that each seasonal influenza vaccination may bring in only a limited number of new T cells.

Source: PBMCs from blood, taken 5 days after vaccination. This TCR was sampled from a man over 45 who received an inactivated influenza vaccine. Donor details come from another sample of the same person, matched by shared clones. In this chain, TRBV5-1 is recombined with TRBJ1-4, and possibly TRBD1, on 5 matching bases. In nucleotide form, the sequence is TGCGCCAGCGGTCAGGGACCAACTAATGAAAAACTGTTTTTT. The encoded protein is CASGQGPTNEKLFF.